This TCR beta chain comes out of a study of blood T cell repertoires in COVID-19. The CDR3 totals 15 residues. Germline-derived CDR1 and CDR2 are LGHDT and YNNKEL (reference sequence). J lost 8 bases, V lost 4 bases, and 11 bases had no gene match. Using immunoSEQ multiplex PCR, the repertoire was profiled, and TCRdb retains in-frame clones only, with some absent. This sample has a few hundred thousand clones; 80% to 90% occur once, and the top ten carry around 1.1%. The clonotype comes from a man aged 25-45 years who had recovered from COVID-19. The V gene is TRBV3-1 (or the pseudogene TRBV3-2), the J gene TRBJ1-2; 9 nucleotides line up with TRBD1. Sequenced input: PBMCs or T cells enriched from blood (not recorded which). The CDR3 region is CASSPDLPTGGGYTF. The CDR3 region has the DNA TGTGCCAGCAGCCCAGATTTGCCGACAGGGGGAGGCTACACCTTC.